These 32 T cell receptor beta chains share one sample of origin, sequenced in a study of OX40 agonist ivuxolimab in advanced cancers. Measured with immunoSEQ multiplex PCR; TCRdb has only the in-frame clones, and not every one. Of some 74,000 clones listed, less than 95% are singletons. The sequencing used CD4+ or CD8+ T cells sorted from blood, collected in a trial of the OX40 agonist ivuxolimab. The receptors come from an adult with an advanced solid tumor such as melanoma, head and neck, liver or kidney cancer.

This clone was recorded a few times. The V call is TRBV18, the J call TRBJ1-6, with a weak D call TRBD1 (6 bases). V lost 3 bases and J 10 bases, leaving 13 bases between the germline ends. The germline CDR1 and CDR2 sequences are KGHSH and LQKENI. The CDR3 is 14 amino acids. CDR3 in DNA: TGTGCCAGCTCACCGGCACAGGGCAGCTCACCCCTCCACTTT. It is translated as CASSPAQGSSPLHF.

This chain links TRBV18 with TRBJ2-7; 11 bases map to TRBD1. The CDR3 runs 17 residues. Germline assignment: CDR1 KGHSH and CDR2 LQKENI. Losses at the gene ends were 6 bases for V and 7 bases for J; bases not matched to a gene: 17. The CDR3 bases are TGTGCCAGCTCCTCGCCCACCACCGGGACAGGGGGTGGGGAGCAGTACTTC. It codes for CASSSPTTGTGGGEQYF.

This clone was seen just once. V usage is TRBV19 and J usage is TRBJ1-1; 9 bases line up with TRBD1. Germline CDR1 reads LNHDA; CDR2 reads SQIVND (reference sequence). Trimming removed 4 bases from V and 4 bases from J; junction bases left unmatched: 7. CDR3 length equals 15 residues. As DNA, the CDR3 is TGTGCCAGTAGTACACCGGACAGGGGATCCACTGAAGCTTTCTTT. As protein: CASSTPDRGSTEAFF. Together with reference TRBV19 and TRBJ1-1, the CDR3 gives the full variable domain: DGGITQSPKYLFRKEGQNVTLSCEQNLNHDAMYWYRQDPGQGLRLIYYSQIVNDFQKGDIAEGYSVSREKKESFPLTVTSAQKNPTAFYLCASSTPDRGSTEAFFGQGTRLTVV.

The rearrangement joins TRBV18 to TRBJ1-5, with 7 bases that match TRBD1. This CDR3 has 15 amino acids. CDR1 and CDR2 from the germline V gene are KGHSH and LQKENI. V shed 4 bases and J 0 bases; nucleotides not matched to a gene: 3. CDR3 amino acids: CASSQGAYSNQPQHF. The CDR3 DNA is TGTGCCAGCTCACAGGGGGCGTATAGCAATCAGCCCCAGCATTTT.

This rearrangement joins TRBV6-1 to TRBJ1-1; D is unresolved. The CDR3 contains 15 residues. V was cut by 3 bases and J by 1 base, with 12 bases left in between. Germline CDR1 MNHNS, CDR2 SASEGT. The CDR3 coding sequence is TGTGCCAGCAGTGAGTTGTGGAGGGAGAACACTGAAGCTTTCTTT. This encodes CASSELWRENTEAFF.

CDR3 sequence reads: CASTGWGRGVYNEQFF. For the CDR3, the DNA is TGTGCCAGCACCGGATGGGGGCGGGGGGTCTACAATGAGCAGTTCTTC. The rearrangement links TRBV5-6 to TRBJ2-1; 8 nucleotides agree with TRBD2. V was clipped by 6 bases and J by 3 bases; unmatched bases: 11. Germline lookup yields CDR1 SGHDT and CDR2 YYEEEE. The CDR3 spans 16 residues. Supplemented by reference TRBV5-6 and TRBJ2-1, the full variable domain reads DAGVTQSPTHLIKTRGQQVTLRCSPKSGHDTVSWYQQALGQGPQFIFQYYEEEERQRGNFPDRFSGHQFPNYSSELNVNALLLGDSALYLCASTGWGRGVYNEQFFGPGTRLTVL.

The chain employs TRBV21-1 and TRBJ1-2; the table's D call TRBD1 went unverified against the DNA. TRBV21-1 is classified as a pseudogene. The CDR3 consists of 15 residues. The CDR3 reads CASSSDCNRAYGYTF. CDR3 nucleotide sequence: TGTGCCAGCAGCTCGGATTGTAACAGGGCCTATGGCTACACCTTC.

A single count supports this clone. The V call is TRBV2, the J call TRBJ1-1; TRBD1 agrees at 9 bases. CDR1 and CDR2 (germline): SNHLY, FYNNEI. The CDR3 is made up of 12 amino acids. V shed 6 bases, J shed 10 bases, and the junction held 6 bases outside the gene matches. DNA for the CDR3: TGTGCCAGCAGCGGGACAGGGCCCGTAGCTTTCTTT. It encodes CASSGTGPVAFF.

The chain couples TRBV2 to TRBJ1-2, with 7 bases that match TRBD1. This CDR3 comprises 15 residues. With 6 bases clipped from V and 3 bases from J, the junction kept 10 bases outside the gene matches. The germline gives CDR1 SNHLY, CDR2 FYNNEI. In nucleotides, the CDR3 is TGTGCCAGCAGCCCCACGGGAGGGGGCGACTATGGCTACACCTTC. Protein sequence: CASSPTGGGDYGYTF.

The chain's CDR3 is CASTGQGDTGELFF. The CDR3 nucleotides are TGCGCCAGCACCGGACAGGGGGACACCGGGGAGCTGTTTTTT. This chain uses TRBV5-1 with TRBJ2-2; 10 positions agree with TRBD1. The germline V gene encodes CDR1 SGHRS and CDR2 YFSETQ. Trimming removed 6 bases from V and 3 bases from J; junction bases left unmatched: 2. CDR3 length equals 14 residues.

A single count supports this clone. The rearrangement links TRBV2 to TRBJ2-5, with D possibly being TRBD2 (5 bases). Germline V gene data show CDR1 as SNHLY and CDR2 as FYNNEI. The CDR3 loop spans 18 amino acids. Trimming left V 6 bases short and J 1 base short, with 24 bases between. CDR3 DNA sequence: TGTGCCAGCAGACCCAACCTATCATACAGTGAGGGCCAAGAGACCCAGTACTTC. It specifies CASRPNLSYSEGQETQYF. Full variable domain (missing parts from reference TRBV2 and TRBJ2-5): EPEVTQTPSHQVTQMGQEVILRCVPISNHLYFYWYRQILGQKVEFLVSFYNNEISEKSEIFDDQFSVERPDGSNFTLKIRSTKLEDSAMYFCASRPNLSYSEGQETQYFGPGTRLLVL.

This clone was counted a few times. This chain connects TRBV28 to TRBJ2-7; a weak D match, TRBD1 (6 bases). The germline V gene has CDR1 MDHEN and CDR2 SYDVKM. Trimming cost V 5 bases and J 2 bases, with 10 bases left between them. This CDR3 has 13 amino acids. CDR3 in DNA: TGTGCCAGCAGTAGAAGGACAGCCTACGAGCAGTACGTC. Translated: CASSRRTAYEQYV.

The chain links TRBV7-2 to TRBJ2-4, with D possibly TRBD1 on 6 matching bases. CDR3 length: 15 residues. The V and J ends lost 6 bases and 3 bases respectively, with 15 bases between them. Germline V gene lookup returns CDR1 SGHTA and CDR2 FQGNSA. The CDR3 protein is CASRVQGRGKNIQYF. Written as DNA, the CDR3 is TGTGCCAGCAGAGTACAGGGCCGGGGCAAAAACATTCAGTACTTC.

The rearrangement uses TRBV4-1 and TRBJ1-4; TRBD1 agrees at 8 bases. The junction had 13 bases not matched to a gene; V was cut back by 2 bases and J by 2 bases. The CDR3 runs 19 residues. In germline, CDR1 is MGHRA, CDR2 YSYEKL. The CDR3 nucleotides read TGCGCCAGCAGCCAAAGGACTTTCGACAGGGGCTGGACTAATGAAAAACTGTTTTTT. Amino acids: CASSQRTFDRGWTNEKLFF.

This clone was seen a single time. This chain links TRBV15 with TRBJ2-2; TRBD2 is a possible D gene (6 bases). Trimming left V 1 base short and J 4 bases short, with 10 bases between. The CDR3 runs 15 residues. Germline V CDR1 and CDR2: LNHNV, YYDKDF (reference sequence). CDR3: CATSRVEGGTGELFF. In nucleotides, the CDR3 is TGTGCCACCAGCAGAGTGGAGGGTGGCACCGGGGAGCTGTTTTTT. The full variable domain, its missing parts supplied by reference TRBV15 and TRBJ2-2, is DAMVIQNPRYQVTQFGKPVTLSCSQTLNHNVMYWYQQKSSQAPKLLFHYYDKDFNNEADTPDNFQSRRPNTSFCFLDIRSPGLGDTAMYLCATSRVEGGTGELFFGEGSRLTVL.

V gene TRBV11-2 combines with J gene TRBJ2-7, with D tentatively TRBD1 (5 bases). In germline, CDR1 is SGHAT, CDR2 FQNNGV. Trimming took off 3 bases at V and 9 bases at J, with 18 bases between the two ends. The length of the CDR3 is 14 residues. This CDR3 reads CASSLQDTSTGQYV. CDR3 DNA sequence: TGTGCCAGCAGCTTGCAGGACACCTCTACGGGGCAGTACGTC.

This sequence joins TRBV9 and TRBJ2-5; D could derive from TRBD1 or TRBD2 (5 bases each). CDR1 is SGDLS and CDR2 is YYNGEE in the germline V gene. This CDR3 has 14 amino acids. With 1 base removed from V and 5 bases from J, the gap between germline ends came to 12 bases. The CDR3 nucleotides read TGTGCCAGCAGCGTAAATGGGGGATCGGAGACCCAGTACTTC. It codes for CASSVNGGSETQYF.

V and J are TRBV5-1 and TRBJ2-3; the D is unclear. CDR1 SGHRS and CDR2 YFSETQ come from the germline V gene. This CDR3 region has 13 residues. The V and J ends lost 5 bases and 6 bases respectively, with 13 bases between them. CDR3: CASRSEFRDTQYF. The CDR3 DNA sequence: TGCGCCAGCAGGTCGGAGTTTCGGGATACGCAGTATTTT.

The chain employs TRBV19 and TRBJ1-2; no reliable D call. With 5 bases removed from V and 4 bases from J, the gap between germline ends came to 14 bases. Germline V gene lookup returns CDR1 LNHDA and CDR2 SQIVND (reference sequence). The CDR3 loop spans 14 amino acids. The DNA for the CDR3 is TGTGCCAGTAGTTCCGGCAGAATCAGCTATGGCTACACCTTC. Protein: CASSSGRISYGYTF. The whole variable domain, remainder taken from reference TRBV19 and TRBJ1-2, is DGGITQSPKYLFRKEGQNVTLSCEQNLNHDAMYWYRQDPGQGLRLIYYSQIVNDFQKGDIAEGYSVSREKKESFPLTVTSAQKNPTAFYLCASSSGRISYGYTFGSGTRLTVV.

J is TRBJ1-6 and V is TRBV19; 7 bases agree with TRBD1. The CDR3 loop spans 13 amino acids. Germline CDR1 reads LNHDA; CDR2 reads SQIVND (reference sequence). Losses at the gene ends were 10 bases for V and 5 bases for J; bases not matched to a gene: 5. The chain's CDR3 is CATRQGNNSPLHF. CDR3 DNA: TGTGCCACTCGACAGGGTAATAATTCACCCCTCCACTTT. The full variable domain, rest sourced from reference TRBV19 and TRBJ1-6, is DGGITQSPKYLFRKEGQNVTLSCEQNLNHDAMYWYRQDPGQGLRLIYYSQIVNDFQKGDIAEGYSVSREKKESFPLTVTSAQKNPTAFYLCATRQGNNSPLHFGNGTRLTVT.

This clone was counted many times. The CDR3 region has the DNA TGTGCCAGCAGTTTAGCTACAGGGGGCTCTGGGGCCAACGTCCTGACTTTC. It specifies CASSLATGGSGANVLTF. V gene TRBV28 combines with J gene TRBJ2-6; the match to TRBD1 covers 8 bases. Trimming removed 2 bases from V and 0 bases from J; junction bases left unmatched: 3. Looked up from germline, CDR1 is MDHEN and CDR2 is SYDVKM. The CDR3 length is 17 residues.

With regard to this clone: In the same sample, other DNA sequences code for this CDR3. The CDR3 sequence: CASSEGREFTDTQYF. Written as DNA, the CDR3 is TGTGCCAGCAGTGAGGGGAGGGAATTCACAGATACGCAGTATTTT. The J gene is TRBJ2-3, the V gene TRBV2, with 7 bases fitting TRBD2. Germline V gene data show CDR1 as SNHLY and CDR2 as FYNNEI. V shed 3 bases, J shed 2 bases, and the junction held 5 bases outside the gene matches. The CDR3 has 15 residues.

This clone was detected a few times. The rearrangement joins TRBV5-1 to TRBJ2-5; TRBD2 matches at 8 bases. Germline V CDR1 and CDR2: SGHRS, YFSETQ. The CDR3 length is 17 residues. The V and J ends lost 0 bases and 1 base, in that order; junction bases with no gene match: 8. The CDR3 bases are TGCGCCAGCAGCTTGGATCGGTTGCGGGGGGCCCAAGAGACCCAGTACTTC. As protein: CASSLDRLRGAQETQYF.

This rearrangement joins TRBV5-4 to TRBJ1-1; 11 bases match TRBD1. This CDR3 contains 15 residues. Trimming removed 1 base from V and 4 bases from J; junction bases left unmatched: 3. CDR1 and CDR2 from the germline V gene are SGHNT and YYREEE (reference sequence). The CDR3 region is CASSLWDRGATEAFF. The CDR3 nucleotides read TGTGCCAGCAGCTTGTGGGACAGGGGGGCCACTGAAGCTTTCTTT.

CDR3 sequence reads: CASSPRNGPISTDTQYF. The CDR3 bases are TGTGCCAGCTCACCACGAAACGGCCCTATTAGCACAGATACGCAGTATTTT. The rearrangement joins TRBV18 to TRBJ2-3; D gene unclear. V dropped 1 base and J dropped 0 bases, with 14 bases sitting between them. There are 17 residues in the CDR3. CDR1 is KGHSH, CDR2 LQKENI, per germline.

The rearrangement links TRBV18 to TRBJ1-5, with D perhaps TRBD1 (6 bases). The CDR3 spans 16 residues. Per germline, CDR1 KGHSH and CDR2 LQKENI. V lost 3 bases to trimming and J lost 3 bases, with 15 bases between them. Written as DNA, the CDR3 is TGTGCCAGCTCACCGGACCCTAACAGGGTCAATCAGCCCCAGCATTTT. Its translation: CASSPDPNRVNQPQHF.

This clone was seen a single time. The V call is TRBV7-8, the J call TRBJ1-3; the match to TRBD1 covers 8 bases. V was pared by 8 bases and J by 4 bases, with 10 bases of the junction left unmatched. Germline V gene data show CDR1 as SGHVS and CDR2 as FQNEAQ. CDR3 length equals 15 residues. The CDR3 DNA follows: TGTGCCAGCTCCGGGCAGGGGGCTCGGGGAAACACCATATATTTT. Translation: CASSGQGARGNTIYF.

V gene TRBV7-3 combines with J gene TRBJ2-7, with 12 bases fitting TRBD2. The J segment lost 0 bases and the V segment lost 5 bases, leaving 2 bases of the junction unmatched. This CDR3 has 15 residues. CDR1 and CDR2 from the germline V gene are SGHTA and FQGTGA. The CDR3 here is CASSLAGGSSYEQYF. In nucleotides, the CDR3 is TGTGCCAGCAGCCTAGCGGGGGGGAGCTCCTACGAGCAGTACTTC.

The chain combines TRBV10-1 with TRBJ1-2; D is ambiguous. The V end lost 0 bases, the J end lost 4 bases, and 9 bases lay between the germline ends. The length of the CDR3 is 14 residues. CDR1 WNHNN and CDR2 SYGVQD come from the germline V gene (reference sequence). The CDR3 loop reads CASSESQDGYGYTF. DNA for the CDR3: TGCGCCAGCAGTGAGTCCCAGGATGGCTATGGCTACACCTTC.

This clone is a singleton in its sample. V is TRBV7-6 and J is TRBJ1-1, with TRBD1 matching over 9 bases. J gave up 5 bases and V 3 bases, and 13 bases lay outside the gene matches. The V gene's germline CDR1 is SGHVS and CDR2 FNYEAQ. The CDR3 runs to 17 residues. In nucleotides, the CDR3 is TGTGCCAGCAGCTTTATGGGACGCGGACAGGGGACGACTGAAGCTTTCTTT. Translated: CASSFMGRGQGTTEAFF.

J is TRBJ1-2 and V is TRBV6-1; 10 bases map to TRBD1. Germline values: CDR1 MNHNS, CDR2 SASEGT. V shed 5 bases, J shed 4 bases, and the junction held 7 bases outside the gene matches. The CDR3 spans 15 residues. The CDR3 here is CASSRQGALSYGYTF. In DNA, the CDR3 is TGTGCCAGCAGTCGACAGGGGGCGCTCAGCTATGGCTACACCTTC.

This chain links TRBV19 with TRBJ1-1; D call uncertain. In germline, CDR1 is LNHDA, CDR2 SQIVND (reference sequence). V was clipped by 5 bases and J by 5 bases, with 12 bases between them. This CDR3 has 13 residues. The CDR3 reads CASSGETRTEAFF. CDR3 coding DNA: TGTGCCAGTAGTGGGGAAACCAGAACTGAAGCTTTCTTT.